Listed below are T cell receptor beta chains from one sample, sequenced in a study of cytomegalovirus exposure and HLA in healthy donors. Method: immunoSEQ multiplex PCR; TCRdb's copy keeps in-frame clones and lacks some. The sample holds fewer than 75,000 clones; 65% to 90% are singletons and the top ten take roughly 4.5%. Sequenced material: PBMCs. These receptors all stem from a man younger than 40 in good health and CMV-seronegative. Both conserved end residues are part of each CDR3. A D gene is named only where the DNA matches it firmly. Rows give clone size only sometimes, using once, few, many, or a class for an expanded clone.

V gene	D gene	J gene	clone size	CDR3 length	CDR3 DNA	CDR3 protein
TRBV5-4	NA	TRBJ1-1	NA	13	TGTGCCAGCAGCTTGATGACAAACACTGAAGCTTTCTTT	CASSLMTNTEAFF
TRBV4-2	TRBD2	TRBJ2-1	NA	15	TGTGCCAGCAGCCAAGCCAGCGGGGCCTACAATGAGCAGTTCTTC	CASSQASGAYNEQFF
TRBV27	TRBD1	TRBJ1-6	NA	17	TGTGCCAGCAGTTTTAAGGGACAGGGGTCCTATAATTCACCCCTCCACTTT	CASSFKGQGSYNSPLHF
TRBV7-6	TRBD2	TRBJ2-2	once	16	TGTGCCAGCAGCTTAGTAGCGGGGCCCCTGACCGGGGAGCTGTTTTTT	CASSLVAGPLTGELFF
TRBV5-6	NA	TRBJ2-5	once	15	TGTGCCAGCAGCTTGTGGCGGGCAGGGGCAGAGACCCAGTACTTC	CASSLWRAGAETQYF
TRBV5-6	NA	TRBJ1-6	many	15	TGTGCCAGCAGCTTAGGTGGTGGGCAAAGGTCACCCCTCCACTTT	CASSLGGGQRSPLHF
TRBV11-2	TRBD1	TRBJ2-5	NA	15	TGTGCCAGCAGCCTTGGACAGGGCCGGCAAGAGACCCAGTACTTC	CASSLGQGRQETQYF
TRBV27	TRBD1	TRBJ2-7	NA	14	TGTGCCAGCAGTTTATCGACAGGGTCCTACGAGCAGTACTTC	CASSLSTGSYEQYF
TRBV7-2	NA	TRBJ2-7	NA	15	TGTGCCAGCAGCTTAAATAGCGCCAGCTCCTACGAGCAGTACTTC	CASSLNSASSYEQYF
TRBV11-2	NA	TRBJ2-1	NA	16	TGTGCCAGCAGCTTAGGGAGGGGCGCCAGCCCCGATGAGCAGTTCTTC	CASSLGRGASPDEQFF
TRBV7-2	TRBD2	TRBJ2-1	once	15	TGTGCCAGCAGCTTGGGAACTAGCGTTGACAATGAGCAGTTCTTC	CASSLGTSVDNEQFF
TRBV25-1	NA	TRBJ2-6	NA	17	TGTGCCAGCGCTGCCCGAACAGGGTCTTCTGGGGCCAACGTCCTGACTTTC	CASAARTGSSGANVLTF
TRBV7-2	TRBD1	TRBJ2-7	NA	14	TGTGCCAGCAGCTTAAGGGACAGTCTTTACGAGCAGTACTTC	CASSLRDSLYEQYF
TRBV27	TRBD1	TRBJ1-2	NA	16	TGTGCCAGCAGTCCAGATGTGGAGACAGGGTACTATGGCTACACCTTC	CASSPDVETGYYGYTF
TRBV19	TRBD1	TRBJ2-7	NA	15	TGTGCCAGTAGTTCTCCGGGACAGAGCTCCTACGAGCAGTACTTC	CASSSPGQSSYEQYF
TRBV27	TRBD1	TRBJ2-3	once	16	TGTGCCAGCAGTCCCCGACAGGGCGGGAGCACAGATACGCAGTATTTT	CASSPRQGGSTDTQYF
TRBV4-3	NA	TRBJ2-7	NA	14	TGCGCCAGCAGCCAAGGGGGGGGCGCGTACGAGCAGTACTTC	CASSQGGGAYEQYF
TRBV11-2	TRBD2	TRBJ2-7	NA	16	TGTGCCAGCAGCTTGGGGACTAGCGGGGGGGCCCGGGAGCAGTACTTC	CASSLGTSGGAREQYF
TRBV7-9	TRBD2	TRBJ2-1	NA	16	TGTGCCAGCAGCTTACGGCTTCTAGCGGGGTCCAATGAGCAGTTCTTC	CASSLRLLAGSNEQFF
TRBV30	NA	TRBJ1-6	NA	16	TGTGCCTGGAGGAGACTCCGGGACTCCCCCGGGTCACCCCTCCACTTT	CAWRRLRDSPGSPLHF
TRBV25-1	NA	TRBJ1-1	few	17	TGTGCCAGCAGCGAGGGAGGGGGGGCTCCATGGAACACTGAAGCTTTCTTT	CASSEGGGAPWNTEAFF
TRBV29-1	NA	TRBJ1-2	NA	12	TGCAGCGTTGGGGTAGGGGCCTATGGCTACACCTTC	CSVGVGAYGYTF